The sequence of this T cell receptor (beta chain) was determined in a study of blood T cell repertoires in COVID-19. Study-wide context: Acute-phase and convalescent COVID-19 samples originated in the United States, Italy and Spain.

Study processing details: Amplified reference gene primers provided the basis for estimating nucleated cell counts. Profiled with immunoSEQ multiplex PCR; TCRdb holds only in-frame clones, not every one. V and J calls and clone size follow that table, whereas D and trimming were derived from the DNA. Among about 160,000 clones listed, about nine tenths were seen once. The germline V gene has CDR1 SGHNT and CDR2 YYREEE (reference sequence). The CDR3 sequence is 14 residues long. The V gene end was trimmed by 7 bases and the J gene end by 2 bases; junction bases not matched to a gene: 5. The sequencing sample was made of peripheral blood. The chain couples TRBV5-4 to TRBJ2-2; 7 positions match TRBD1. The clonotype comes from a man in his late teens or twenties with acute or convalescent COVID-19. CDR3 sequence: CASGRDRNTGELFF. In DNA, the CDR3 is TGTGCCAGCGGCCGGGACAGAAACACCGGGGAGCTGTTTTTT. The entire variable domain, with the rest obtained from reference TRBV5-4 and TRBJ2-2, is as follows: ETGVTQSPTHLIKTRGQQVTLRCSSQSGHNTVSWYQQALGQGPQFIFQYYREEENGRGNFPPRFSGLQFPNYSSELNVNALELDDSALYLCASGRDRNTGELFFGEGSRLTVL.